This T cell receptor (beta chain) came from a study of tumor-infiltrating lymphocytes in primary liver carcinoma. Study information: Participating patients were men and women between 30 and 69 years old. Tumor lesions were T1-T3 N0M0 and spanned roughly 4.2 to 11 cm.

Regarding this clonotype: This may be a read error, as it is one base from a much larger clone.

The CDR3 runs 15 residues. The germline CDR1 and CDR2 sequences are SEHNR and FQNEAQ (reference sequence). Total RNA (around 500 ng) served as template for TCR beta cDNA synthesis primed by a constant-region primer. TCR beta libraries came from three nested multiplex PCR rounds using slightly modified ARM-PCR. It was with TRBV1-TRBV30 forward primers and a C-beta reverse primer that the first two PCR rounds were run, at approximately 10 cycles each. TCRdb recomputed calls from the multiplex PCR reads with MiXCR, one row per CDR3 protein. The sample shows more than 75,000 distinct CDR3 sequences, approximately 70% of them seen only once. The roughly 17-31 mg bulk tissue piece was not sorted before simultaneous RNA and DNA extraction. Surgery removed the patients' primary liver carcinoma.

J is TRBJ2-1 and V is TRBV7-9; 9 nucleotides match TRBD2. The sequencing sample was made of liver tumor tissue from sampling region 1. As to subset: tumor region T1, superior pole. This receptor was obtained from a man aged 35 to 55 with primary liver carcinoma and hepatitis B virus infection. The CDR3 coding sequence is TGTGGCAGCAGCCAACGACTAGCGGTCTACAATGAGCAGTTCTTC. Amino acids: CGSSQRLAVYNEQFF.